These 22 T cell receptor beta chains were all obtained from the same sample, sequenced in a study of graft-versus-host responses after intestinal transplantation. TCRdb's copy holds only in-frame clones and misses some; the assay was immunoSEQ multiplex PCR. The sample lists about 88,000 clones; roughly 88% were seen once. These receptors' antigens are unknown. Here the sequenced sample was unstimulated CD4+ T cells sorted from spleen or lymph node cells, taken before intestinal transplant. These receptors were collected from a human donor who received an intestinal transplant.

The chain joins TRBV11-2 to TRBJ2-7, with TRBD2 matching over 9 bases. Per the germline V gene, CDR1 is SGHAT and CDR2 is FQNNGV. This CDR3 region has 19 residues. The V segment lost 0 bases and the J segment 7 bases; nucleotides outside the gene matches: 19. This CDR3 reads CASSLDQDAGLAGVGEQYF. The CDR3, as DNA: TGTGCCAGCAGCTTAGATCAAGATGCCGGTTTAGCGGGGGTGGGTGAGCAGTACTTC.

The V call is TRBV9, the J call TRBJ2-1, with D perhaps TRBD2 (7 bases). CDR3 size: 17 residues. From germline, CDR1 is SGDLS and CDR2 YYNGEE. Trimming removed 7 bases from V and 4 bases from J, with 24 bases in between. Here the CDR3 reads CASERRVEGGGYNEQFF. CDR3 nucleotide sequence: TGTGCCAGCGAGCGTAGGGTTGAGGGGGGGGGATACAATGAGCAGTTCTTC.

The chain links TRBV7-9 to TRBJ2-3; 7 nucleotides align to TRBD1. Looked up from germline, CDR1 is SEHNR and CDR2 is FQNEAQ (reference sequence). V gave up 4 bases and J gave up 6 bases; unmatched junction bases: 4. CDR3 size: 13 residues. Here the CDR3 DNA reads TGTGCCAGCAGCTCGGGACAGCCCGATACGCAGTATTTT. Its protein is CASSSGQPDTQYF. The variable domain in full, completed from reference TRBV7-9 and TRBJ2-3, reads DTGVSQNPRHKITKRGQNVTFRCDPISEHNRLYWYRQTLGQGPEFLTYFQNEAQLEKSRLLSDRFSAERPKGSFSTLEIQRTEQGDSAMYLCASSSGQPDTQYFGPGTRLTVL.

This clone was observed a single time. The chain uses TRBV29-1 and TRBJ1-1; perhaps TRBD1 as D (6 bases). Trimming stripped 3 bases from V and 4 bases from J, with 21 bases between. In germline, CDR1 is SQVTM, CDR2 ANQGSEA. The CDR3 has 16 residues. This CDR3 reads CSVEVPMHRAGTEAFF. The CDR3 nucleotides read TGCAGCGTTGAGGTCCCAATGCACAGGGCGGGCACTGAAGCTTTCTTT. Full variable domain (rest looked up from reference TRBV29-1 and TRBJ1-1): SAVISQKPSRDICQRGTSLTIQCQVDSQVTMMFWYRQQPGQSLTLIATANQGSEATYESGFVIDKFPISRPNLTFSTLTVSNMSPEDSSIYLCSVEVPMHRAGTEAFFGQGTRLTVV.

This chain connects TRBV9 to TRBJ1-6, with D uncertain. This CDR3 spans 14 amino acids. V lost 4 bases and J 8 bases, leaving 13 bases between the germline ends. In germline, CDR1 is SGDLS, CDR2 YYNGEE. CDR3 protein: CASSPRGPYSPLHF. The CDR3 DNA sequence: TGTGCCAGCAGCCCCCGAGGCCCCTATTCACCCCTCCACTTT.

This sequence joins TRBV9 and TRBJ1-4; D is possibly TRBD1 (5 bases). The CDR3 has 13 amino acids. Trimming removed 5 bases at V and 8 bases at J, with 13 bases between. Germline CDR1 is SGDLS and CDR2 is YYNGEE. The chain's CDR3 is CASSKGLREKLFF. DNA of the CDR3: TGTGCCAGCAGTAAGGGGCTGAGGGAAAAACTGTTTTTT.

V is TRBV5-6 and J is TRBJ1-2, with D possibly matching TRBD1 (6 bases). Trimming pared 4 bases from V and 8 bases from J, leaving 21 bases between. This CDR3 spans 15 amino acids. Germline-derived CDR1 and CDR2 are SGHDT and YYEEEE. This CDR3 is CASSPWGQGLNGYTF. The DNA for the CDR3 is TGTGCCAGCAGCCCATGGGGTCAGGGGCTAAACGGCTACACCTTC.

This clone came up a few times. This chain connects TRBV6-1 to TRBJ1-5; tentatively, D is TRBD1 (5 bases). The ends were cut back, 8 bases at V and 3 bases at J, with 8 bases in the middle. From germline, CDR1 is MNHNS and CDR2 SASEGT. The CDR3 consists of 12 residues. The DNA for the CDR3 is TGTGCCAGCGGGGCACACAATCAGCCCCAGCATTTT. Protein product: CASGAHNQPQHF.

The rearrangement links TRBV6-5 to TRBJ2-7; D remains ambiguous. Germline CDR1 reads MNHEY; CDR2 reads SVGAGI. This CDR3 is 12 amino acids long. The V gene lost 4 bases and the J gene lost 7 bases, with 11 bases spanning the gap. CDR3 residues: CASSSPVGEQYF. The CDR3 nucleotides are TGTGCCAGCAGTTCCCCGGTCGGGGAGCAGTACTTC.

The chain couples TRBV2 to TRBJ1-6; D remains unclear. CDR3 size: 17 residues. CDR1 and CDR2 from the germline V gene are SNHLY and FYNNEI. V gave up 5 bases and J gave up 5 bases, with 19 bases separating them. In DNA, the CDR3 is TGTGCCAGCAGTCCCCGACCGGGGTCGATCGATAATTCACCCCTCCACTTT. Translation: CASSPRPGSIDNSPLHF. Together with reference TRBV2 and TRBJ1-6, the CDR3 gives the full variable domain: EPEVTQTPSHQVTQMGQEVILRCVPISNHLYFYWYRQILGQKVEFLVSFYNNEISEKSEIFDDQFSVERPDGSNFTLKIRSTKLEDSAMYFCASSPRPGSIDNSPLHFGNGTRLTVT.

In its sample, this clone was seen a few times. Mismatch with germline at one junction end may stem from a read error. The V and J genes are TRBV7-7 and TRBJ2-7, with 7 nucleotides matching TRBD1. The CDR3 length is 13 residues. CDR1 is SSHAT and CDR2 is FNYEAQ in the germline V gene (reference sequence). CDR3 sequence: CASSQQGRHEQYF. The CDR3 coding sequence is TGTGCTAGCAGCCAACAGGGGCGGCACGAGCAGTACTTC.

The chain combines TRBV27 with TRBJ2-5; no clear D. The CDR3 covers 14 residues. V was pared by 7 bases and J by 5 bases, with 17 bases between. CDR1 MNHEY and CDR2 SMNVEV come from the germline V gene (reference sequence). CDR3 sequence reads: CASNPAGFGETQYF. CDR3 bases: TGTGCCAGCAACCCCGCCGGGTTCGGTGAGACCCAGTACTTC.

This clone was detected only once. This chain uses TRBV11-2 with TRBJ2-3; 7 nucleotides agree with TRBD1. The CDR3 contains 16 residues. V lost 3 bases to trimming and J lost 4 bases; unmatched junction nucleotides: 10. Germline-derived CDR1 and CDR2 are SGHAT and FQNNGV. CDR3 DNA sequence: TGTGCCAGCAGCTTTTACCGACAGGGTGGGTCAGATACGCAGTATTTT. Its protein product is CASSFYRQGGSDTQYF.

Only one count was recorded for this clone. This chain uses TRBV7-6 with TRBJ1-6, with no clear D. The CDR3 totals 15 residues. V dropped 2 bases and J dropped 5 bases, with 10 bases sitting between them. Germline V gene data show CDR1 as SGHVS and CDR2 as FNYEAQ. For the CDR3, the DNA is TGTGCCAGCAGCTTATTGGGCCCGAATAATTCACCCCTCCACTTT. It codes for CASSLLGPNNSPLHF.

The chain has TRBV29-1 and TRBJ2-3; TRBD1 aligns across 12 bases. J was trimmed by 6 bases and V by 7 bases; bases with no gene match: 5. The CDR3 loop spans 13 amino acids. Germline V gene lookup returns CDR1 SQVTM and CDR2 ANQGSEA. Here the CDR3 reads CSARDRGQDTQYF. The CDR3 DNA is TGCAGCGCCCGGGACAGGGGGCAGGATACGCAGTATTTT.

The chain couples TRBV9 to TRBJ2-4; TRBD1 matches at 7 bases. The CDR3 runs to 15 residues. Germline V gene sequence: CDR1 SGDLS, CDR2 YYNGEE. Trimming took 7 bases from V and 0 from J; bases not matched to a gene: 7. The CDR3 coding sequence is TGTGCCAGCGGGCCCGAGGGGGCAGCCAAAAACATTCAGTACTTC. This codes for CASGPEGAAKNIQYF.

The J gene is TRBJ1-5, the V gene TRBV2, with a tentative D call TRBD1 (6 bases). Between the trimmed V and J ends, which lost 3 bases and 11 bases, there was a span of 11 bases. There are 12 residues in the CDR3. The germline V gene has CDR1 SNHLY and CDR2 FYNNEI. In DNA form, the CDR3 reads TGTGCCAGCAGTGAGGGGACATGGTCCCAGCATTTT. This translates into CASSEGTWSQHF.

The chain carries TRBV7-8 and TRBJ2-5, with TRBD2 as a possible D gene (7 bases). Germline V gives CDR1 SGHVS, CDR2 FQNEAQ. The CDR3 contains 14 residues. V lost 4 bases and J 1 base, leaving 10 bases between the germline ends. CDR3 sequence: CASSWRGPQETQYF. The CDR3 region has the DNA TGTGCCAGCAGCTGGCGGGGGCCCCAAGAGACCCAGTACTTC. The full variable domain, in which reference TRBV7-8 and TRBJ2-5 provide the parts outside the CDR3, is GAGVSQSPRYKVAKRGQDVALRCDPISGHVSLFWYQQALGQGPEFLTYFQNEAQLDKSGLPSDRFFAERPEGSVSTLKIQRTQQEDSAVYLCASSWRGPQETQYFGPGTRLLVL.

The CDR3 DNA reads as TGCGCCAGCAGCGGGGGACAACACAAAGAGACCCAGTACTTC. This gives the protein CASSGGQHKETQYF. V and J are TRBV5-1 and TRBJ2-5; possible D gene TRBD1, 6 bases. Trimming left V 4 bases short and J 3 bases short, with 13 bases between. Germline CDR1 reads SGHRS; CDR2 reads YFSETQ. CDR3 length: 14 residues.

This chain links TRBV5-4 with TRBJ2-7; possibly TRBD2 for D (7 bases). V was clipped by 4 bases and J by 1 base, with 15 bases between them. Germline CDR1 reads SGHNT; CDR2 reads YYREEE (reference sequence). The CDR3 totals 15 residues. The CDR3 is CASSGGGPGSYEQYF. CDR3 DNA sequence: TGTGCCAGCAGCGGGGGGGGGCCGGGGTCCTACGAGCAGTACTTC.

A word on this clone: This sample also contains other DNA sequences that code for the same CDR3. The genes are TRBV10-3 and TRBJ1-6, with D possibly TRBD1 on 5 matching bases. V lost 5 bases and J 8 bases, leaving 13 bases between the germline ends. The CDR3 is 14 residues long. CDR1 ENHRY and CDR2 SYGVKD come from the germline V gene. This chain's CDR3 is CAISLGRVDSPLHF. The CDR3 DNA sequence: TGTGCCATCAGTCTCGGCAGGGTAGATTCACCCCTCCACTTT.

The rearrangement uses TRBV11-2 and TRBJ2-1; maybe TRBD1 (6 bases). The CDR3 is made up of 16 amino acids. From germline, CDR1 is SGHAT and CDR2 FQNNGV. V was shortened by 5 bases and J by 1 base, with 15 bases between the two germline ends. CDR3 protein: CASSTYKGVSYNEQFF. CDR3 DNA: TGTGCCAGCAGCACATACAAGGGGGTATCCTACAATGAGCAGTTCTTC. The full variable domain, its missing parts supplied by reference TRBV11-2 and TRBJ2-1, is EAGVAQSPRYKIIEKRQSVAFWCNPISGHATLYWYQQILGQGPKLLIQFQNNGVVDDSQLPKDRFSAERLKGVDSTLKIQPAKLEDSAVYLCASSTYKGVSYNEQFFGPGTRLTVL.